The 26 T cell receptor beta chains reported below all come from one sample, sequenced in a study of tumor and adjacent non-tumor tissue in lung cancer. Three rounds of nested PCR, following a modified ARM-PCR protocol, produced the TCRbeta library. In TCRdb, the multiplex PCR reads were re-called with MiXCR into one record per CDR3 protein. The sample contains 98,000 or so distinct CDR3 sequences, more than 80% of which appear only once. This sample's RNA came from whole unsorted tissue. This non-tumor lung sample came from over 3 cm beyond the tumor edge. Material: distant non-tumor lung tissue. All receptors come from a man aged 55 to 70 with small cell lung cancer.

As for this clonotype: An end of the junction does not agree with germline; a read error may underlie this. The V gene is TRBV4-1, the J gene TRBJ2-2; 8 nucleotides match TRBD1. The CDR3 totals 15 residues. CDR1 is MGHRA and CDR2 is YSYEKL in the germline V gene. The CDR3 sequence: CASSNRGVYTGELSF. The CDR3 nucleotides are TGCGCCAGCAGCAACAGGGGGGTCTATACCGGGGAGCTGTCTTTT.

A note on this clonotype: A junction end diverges from the germline sequence, so it may reflect a read error. V is TRBV4-2 and J is TRBJ2-2, with D possibly being TRBD2 (5 bases). The CDR3 consists of 16 residues. CDR1 and CDR2 from the germline V gene are LGHNA and YNFKEQ. The CDR3 region is CTSGQYLRADTGELFF. CDR3 nucleotide sequence: TGTACCAGCGGCCAATATCTGAGGGCCGACACCGGGGAGCTGTTTTTT.

V gene TRBV11-2 combines with J gene TRBJ2-2, with no clear D. The CDR3 runs 15 residues. V lost 10 bases and J lost 9, with 24 bases in between. Germline V gene sequence: CDR1 SGHAT, CDR2 FQNNGV. The CDR3 spells CANNFIRLETRELFF. The CDR3 region has the DNA TGTGCCAACAACTTTATTCGACTGGAGACCCGGGAGCTGTTTTTT.

With regard to this clonotype: An end of the junction differs from the germline gene, which may be a read error. V gene TRBV12-3 or TRBV12-4 combines with J gene TRBJ2-3; D possibly corresponds to TRBD2 (6 bases). CDR3 length: 14 residues. CDR3 bases: TGTGCCAGCAGTCGTATCGGGAGCACAGATACCCAGTATTTT. It is translated as CASSRIGSTDTQYF.

Concerning this clonotype: Relative to the germline gene, one junction end is altered; a read error may explain this. The chain couples TRBV4-2 to TRBJ2-2, with a tentative D call TRBD1 (5 bases). Per germline, CDR1 LGHNA and CDR2 YNFKEQ. The CDR3 spans 16 residues. Here the CDR3 DNA reads TGTGCCAGCAGCCAAGATCTCAGGGCGAACACCCAGGAGCTATTTTTT. It is translated as CASSQDLRANTQELFF.

Details on this clonotype: The junction does not match germline at one end; this may be a read error. The V gene is TRBV11-3, the J gene TRBJ1-6; D is uncertain. This CDR3 spans 15 amino acids. Germline lookup yields CDR1 SGHNT and CDR2 YENEEA. CDR3 nucleotides: TGTGCCAGTAGATTGACCCAAGGTCGAAATTCGCCCCTCCACTTT. It codes for CASRLTQGRNSPLHF.

As to this clonotype: The germline gene is not matched at one end of the junction; a read error may be the cause. V and J are TRBV6-6 and TRBJ1-1; no reliable D call. CDR1 MNHNY and CDR2 SVGAGI come from the germline V gene (reference sequence). The CDR3 length is 13 residues. CDR3 sequence reads: CARSDKVETEAFF. Here the CDR3 DNA reads TGTGCCCGCAGTGACAAGGTGGAGACTGAAGCTTTCTTC.

This clonotype was seen a single time. Germline is not matched at one junction end, which may reflect a read error. The chain combines TRBV4-1 with TRBJ1-5, with D tentatively TRBD1 (6 bases). The end of the DNA is better explained by TRBJ2-3, so the J call may be wrong. The germline V gene encodes CDR1 MGHRA and CDR2 YSYEKL. The CDR3 consists of 13 residues. The CDR3 DNA is TGCCCCAGTAGCCAGGGGATGTCTCAGCCCCAGTATTTT. Amino acid sequence: CPSSQGMSQPQYF.

The genes are TRBV20-1 and TRBJ1-2; a possible D gene is TRBD1 (5 bases). The CDR3 spans 15 residues. CDR1 and CDR2 from the germline V gene are DFQATT and SNEGSKA (reference sequence). Trimming left V 5 bases short and J 8 bases short, with 24 bases between. The CDR3 is CSAAPILQGIKGYTF. The CDR3 DNA reads TGCAGTGCTGCCCCGATCCTCCAGGGAATTAAAGGCTACACCTTC.

On this clonotype itself: A much larger clone differs by one base, so this may be a read error. V usage is TRBV6-6 and J usage is TRBJ2-2; D possibly uses TRBD1 or TRBD2 (5 bases each). This CDR3 contains 14 residues. Looked up from germline, CDR1 is MNHNY and CDR2 is SVGAGI (reference sequence). As DNA, the CDR3 is TGTGCCAGCAGCTGGGGAGCGGTCGCCGGGGACCTGTTTTTT. Translated, it gives CASSWGAVAGDLFF.

Worth noting for this clonotype: Germline is not matched at one junction end, which may reflect a read error. The J gene is TRBJ1-3, the V gene TRBV12-3 or TRBV12-4, with D uncertain. The CDR3 contains 15 residues. The CDR3 protein is CTSRKLESSGNTIYF. In DNA, the CDR3 is TGTACCAGCAGAAAACTGGAGAGTTCTGGAAATACCATATATTTT.

This clonotype was recorded once. The conserved phenylalanine or tryptophan is not found at the CDR3 terminus, so this likely reflects a read error. This chain links TRBV4-2 with TRBJ2-2; TRBD1 might be the D (6 bases). The CDR3 is 16 residues long. CDR1 and CDR2 from the germline V gene are LGHNA and YNFKEQ. Written as DNA, the CDR3 is TGTGCCAGCGGCCAAGATCTGGGGGCTAACACCGGGGAGCTGTTTGTT. Protein: CASGQDLGANTGELFV.

Details on this clonotype: Germline is not matched at one junction end, which may reflect a read error. This chain uses TRBV20-1 with TRBJ2-1; D ambiguous. The CDR3 is made up of 11 amino acids. Germline CDR1 and CDR2: DFQATT and SNEGSKA (reference sequence). CDR3 residues: CSAVATNEHFF. CDR3 sequence (DNA): TGCAGTGCTGTGGCGACAAATGAGCACTTCTTC.

This clonotype was observed many times. CDR3 residues: CASSSPGGSKTQYF. The CDR3 DNA is TGTGCCAGCAGTAGCCCAGGGGGCTCGAAGACCCAGTACTTC. The gene calls are TRBV28 and TRBJ2-5; the match to TRBD1 covers 8 bases. Trimming took 5 bases from V and 6 from J; bases not matched to a gene: 8. CDR1 and CDR2 (germline): MDHEN, SYDVKM. This CDR3 region has 14 residues.

Remarks on this clonotype: The germline gene is not matched at one end of the junction; a read error may be the cause. The genes are TRBV5-1 and TRBJ2-2; 11 nucleotides agree with TRBD2. The CDR3 totals 17 residues. Germline CDR1 SGHRS, CDR2 YFSETQ. The CDR3 region has the DNA TGCGCCATCAGCCCGGGACTAGCGGTCACGAACACCTGGGAGCTGTTTTTT. This sequence encodes CAISPGLAVTNTWELFF. The full variable domain, in which reference TRBV5-1 and TRBJ2-2 provide the parts outside the CDR3, is KAGVTQTPRYLIKTRGQQVTLSCSPISGHRSVSWYQQTPGQGLQFLFEYFSETQRNKGNFPGRFSGRQFSNSRSEMNVSTLELGDSALYLCAISPGLAVTNTWELFFGEGSRLTVL.

A remark on this clonotype: A read error may produce the germline difference seen at one junction end. V is TRBV12-3 or TRBV12-4 and J is TRBJ2-1; 8 positions agree with TRBD2. The CDR3 is 14 residues long. The CDR3 protein is CARSLSGSGNEQFF. In DNA form, the CDR3 reads TGTGCCAGGAGTTTGAGCGGGAGTGGTAATGAGCAGTTCTTC.

The genes are TRBV4-1 and TRBJ2-6, with D tentatively TRBD1 or TRBD2 (5 bases each). Germline CDR1 and CDR2: MGHRA and YSYEKL. The CDR3 loop spans 13 amino acids. Trimming removed 4 bases from V and 8 bases from J, with 9 bases in between. CDR3 DNA sequence: TGCGCCAGCAGCCTCAGGGAGTCCAACGTCCTGACTTTC. It is translated as CASSLRESNVLTF.

On this clonotype: In this CDR3 the conserved last residue, phenylalanine or tryptophan, is missing, so a read error is likely. The chain joins TRBV6-5 to TRBJ1-6, with D hard to call. Germline assignment: CDR1 MNHEY and CDR2 SVGAGI. The CDR3 contains 15 residues. CDR3 nucleotides: TGTGCCGGCAGTTACGGTTTGTCACCCAATTCACCCCTCCACTTA. This codes for CAGSYGLSPNSPLHL.

Regarding this clonotype: Sequence at one end of the junction differs from germline and may be a read error. The J gene is TRBJ2-5, the V gene TRBV5-4; 9 bases align to TRBD2. CDR1 is SGHNT, CDR2 YYREEE, per germline (reference sequence). The CDR3 is 18 residues long. CDR3 nucleotides: TGTGCTAGCAGCCGAGGTGGGGGTAGCGGGAGTGGGCTAGAGACCCAGCACTTC. It is translated as CASSRGGGSGSGLETQHF.

The chain joins TRBV29-1 to TRBJ2-7; TRBD2 is a possible D gene (5 bases). The CDR3 totals 12 residues. CDR1 SQVTM and CDR2 ANQGSEA come from the germline V gene. CDR3 DNA: TGCAACGCCCGGGATGCCTCCTACGAGCAGTACTTC. Translated, it gives CNARDASYEQYF.

This clonotype was recorded at least ten times. The chain joins TRBV10-3 to TRBJ1-6; weak D call: TRBD1 (5 bases). There are 15 residues in the CDR3. From germline, CDR1 is ENHRY and CDR2 SYGVKD. Trimming took off 10 bases at V and 8 bases at J, with 21 bases between the two ends. The CDR3 sequence is CATSGLPSTHSPLHF. The DNA of the CDR3 is TGTGCCACCTCGGGACTCCCCTCAACCCATTCACCCCTCCACTTT.

Remarks on this clonotype: Possible read error: a much larger clone is one base away. This chain connects TRBV5-1 to TRBJ2-2; a weak D match, TRBD1 (6 bases). V was cut by 1 base and J by 2 bases, with 9 bases left in between. The length of the CDR3 is 15 residues. Germline CDR1 is SGHRS and CDR2 is YFSETQ. CDR3 nucleotide sequence: TGCGCCAGCAGCTTGAACAGGGCAAACACCGGGGAGCTGTTTTTT. Its protein is CASSLNRANTGELFF.

A note on this clonotype: The conserved phenylalanine or tryptophan is not found at the CDR3 terminus, so this likely reflects a read error. The chain employs TRBV4-1 and TRBJ1-5, with D possibly TRBD1 on 6 matching bases. This CDR3 is built from 13 residues. Germline CDR1 and CDR2: MGHRA and YSYEKL. The CDR3 reads CASGQGMSHPQHL. CDR3 nucleotides: TGCGCCAGCGGCCAGGGGATGTCTCATCCCCAGCATTTG.

As concerns this clonotype: The conserved closing phenylalanine or tryptophan is absent in this CDR3, likely reflecting a read error. CDR3 protein: CASRLEGIGDTQYI. DNA of the CDR3: TGTGCCAGCAGGTTAGAGGGGATAGGAGATACGCAGTATATT. This chain connects TRBV11-3 to TRBJ2-3; TRBD1 or TRBD2 may be the D gene (5 bases each). The CDR3 is 14 amino acids. Per the germline V gene, CDR1 is SGHNT and CDR2 is YENEEA.

On this clonotype itself: Compared with germline, one end of the junction differs, possibly owing to a read error. The chain uses TRBV20-1 and TRBJ2-1; D perhaps matches TRBD1 (6 bases). From germline, CDR1 is DFQATT and CDR2 SNEGSKA (reference sequence). This CDR3 has 12 amino acids. This CDR3 reads CEGGNSLGEQFF. The DNA of the CDR3 is TGTGAAGGGGGTAACTCCCTGGGTGAGCAGTTCTTC.

The chain joins TRBV20-1 to TRBJ1-4, with D tentatively TRBD1 (5 bases). Trimming cost V 0 bases and J 7 bases, with 18 bases left between them. Germline loops: CDR1 DFQATT, CDR2 SNEGSKA (reference sequence). This CDR3 contains 16 residues. The chain's CDR3 is CSARDLGLATGEKLFF. CDR3 nucleotides: TGCAGTGCTAGAGATCTCGGGCTTGCTACAGGTGAAAAACTGTTTTTT.